A single sample is the source of the 28 T cell receptor beta chains below, sequenced in a study of shared clonotypes between healthy human individuals. Clones were read by immunoSEQ multiplex PCR, and TCRdb kept only the in-frame ones, dropping some. Of about 1.1 million clones detected, around 78% appear once; the ten largest clones hold more than 0.55%. The sample was memory CD4+ T cells from PBMCs. Subset specified: CD45RA-negative fraction. Source of these receptors: a man younger than 35 in good health. Some clones in this sample may be carry-over from other donors' samples.

The rearrangement links TRBV18 to TRBJ2-7; D might be TRBD1 or TRBD2, each matching 5 bases. Per the germline V gene, CDR1 is KGHSH and CDR2 is LQKENI. The CDR3 is made up of 13 amino acids. V lost 2 bases and J 9 bases, leaving 14 bases between the germline ends. The CDR3, as DNA: TGTGCCAGCTCACCAGATGGGACGGCGGCGCAGTACTTC. Amino acid sequence: CASSPDGTAAQYF.

This chain joins TRBV5-1 and TRBJ2-1, with D tentatively TRBD1 (6 bases). V lost 5 bases to trimming and J lost 3 bases, with 15 bases between them. This CDR3 region has 15 residues. CDR1 and CDR2 (germline): SGHRS, YFSETQ. This CDR3 reads CASRRQDPVYNEQFF. The CDR3 coding sequence is TGCGCCAGCAGGAGACAGGATCCCGTCTACAATGAGCAGTTCTTC.

The chain combines TRBV30 with TRBJ1-2, with D possibly matching TRBD1 (5 bases). The V gene lost 8 bases and the J gene lost 5 bases, with 18 bases spanning the gap. This CDR3 has 13 amino acids. Looked up from germline, CDR1 is GTSNPN and CDR2 is SVGIG (reference sequence). The CDR3 DNA sequence: TGTGCCCAGGGACGGCCTTTTTGGTATGGCTACACCTTC. It encodes CAQGRPFWYGYTF.

The rearrangement uses TRBV6-5 and TRBJ2-6; D might be TRBD2 (6 bases). Trimming removed 4 bases at V and 4 bases at J, with 14 bases between. CDR3 length equals 16 residues. Germline CDR1 and CDR2: MNHEY and SVGAGI. Here the CDR3 reads CASSSLGGVGANVLTF. Here the CDR3 DNA reads TGTGCCAGCAGTTCTCTGGGGGGAGTAGGGGCCAACGTCCTGACTTTC.

This clone was counted only a few times. This same CDR3 is encoded by further DNA sequences in the sample. This rearrangement joins TRBV29-1 to TRBJ2-5; no clear D gene. This CDR3 is built from 10 residues. CDR1 is SQVTM and CDR2 is ANQGSEA in the germline V gene. Trimming removed 4 bases from V and 5 bases from J, with 5 bases in between. The CDR3 region has the DNA TGCAGCGTTGGAAGGGAGACCCAGTACTTC. Protein product: CSVGRETQYF.

The CDR3 DNA follows: TGTGCCAGCAGCCAAAGCGGGACAGGGGTCCACGAGCAGTACTTC. Its translation is CASSQSGTGVHEQYF. This sequence joins TRBV13 and TRBJ2-7, with 10 bases matching TRBD1. From germline, CDR1 is PRHDT and CDR2 FYEKMQ (reference sequence). After removal of 5 bases from V and 5 bases from J, the junction contained 9 bases not matched to a gene. The CDR3 is 15 residues long.

The rearrangement links TRBV6-1 to TRBJ1-5; D call uncertain. CDR3 size: 15 residues. Per germline, CDR1 MNHNS and CDR2 SASEGT. V dropped 2 bases and J dropped 0 bases, with 8 bases sitting between them. CDR3 in amino acids: CASSERGISNQPQHF. CDR3 nucleotide sequence: TGTGCCAGCAGTGAACGCGGGATTAGCAATCAGCCCCAGCATTTT.

Regarding this clone: A much larger clone sits a single nucleotide away, making a read error possible. The genes are TRBV11-2 and TRBJ2-5, with D hard to call. CDR1 and CDR2 from the germline V gene are SGHAT and FQNNGV. V lost 3 bases, J lost 5 bases, and 4 bases lay in between. This CDR3 is 11 amino acids long. CDR3 sequence (DNA): TGTGCCAGCAGCTTCGGGGAGACCCAGTACTTC. Translated: CASSFGETQYF.

This clone was counted many times. V gene TRBV4-1 combines with J gene TRBJ2-1; a possible D gene is TRBD2 (5 bases). The CDR3 sequence is 14 residues long. V gave up 6 bases and J gave up 6 bases, with 15 bases separating them. CDR1 is MGHRA and CDR2 is YSYEKL in the germline V gene. The CDR3 coding sequence is TGCGCCAGCAGACGACCGGGAAGGCCCAATGAGCAGTTCTTC. This encodes CASRRPGRPNEQFF.

J is TRBJ1-3 and V is TRBV5-3; no reliable D call. TRBV5-3 is labeled an ORF, and its function is uncertain. The germline V and J ends were trimmed by 2 bases and 4 bases, with 10 bases remaining between them. CDR3 length equals 14 residues. Written as DNA, the CDR3 is TGTGCCAGAAGCTTAAAGTGTTCCGGAAACACCATATATTTT. Translating gives CARSLKCSGNTIYF.

The genes are TRBV6-5 and TRBJ2-4, with 9 bases fitting TRBD1. The CDR3 is made up of 14 amino acids. V shed 4 bases, J shed 6 bases, and the junction held 4 bases outside the gene matches. Germline V gives CDR1 MNHEY, CDR2 SVGAGI. CDR3 bases: TGTGCCAGCAGTTGGGACAGGGAGGTAAACATTCAGTACTTC. It specifies CASSWDREVNIQYF.

V usage is TRBV28 and J usage is TRBJ2-2; D is possibly TRBD1 or TRBD2 (5 bases each). CDR3 length: 15 residues. Trimming pared 2 bases from V and 4 bases from J, leaving 11 bases between. Germline V gives CDR1 MDHEN, CDR2 SYDVKM. CDR3 sequence reads: CASSLGGFGTGELFF. The CDR3 nucleotides are TGTGCCAGCAGTTTAGGGGGATTTGGCACCGGGGAGCTGTTTTTT.

The chain is built from TRBV13 and TRBJ1-5, with unresolved D. The CDR3 is 12 amino acids. Trimming pared 2 bases from V and 7 bases from J, leaving 6 bases between. The germline CDR1 and CDR2 sequences are PRHDT and FYEKMQ (reference sequence). CDR3 in DNA: TGTGCCAGCAGCTTATTGGGACAGCCCCAGCATTTT. Protein product: CASSLLGQPQHF.

The chain is built from TRBV10-3 and TRBJ2-3; D is possibly TRBD2 (6 bases). CDR3 length: 15 residues. Germline lookup yields CDR1 ENHRY and CDR2 SYGVKD. The V end was cut by 3 bases, the J end by 9 bases, with 19 bases between. This CDR3 reads CAISDYSGHGGTQYF. CDR3 bases: TGTGCCATCAGTGATTATTCCGGACACGGAGGGACGCAGTATTTT.

This chain uses TRBV11-2 with TRBJ2-7; D is unresolved. The length of the CDR3 is 15 residues. Trimming pared 5 bases from V and 0 bases from J, leaving 14 bases between. Germline CDR1 and CDR2: SGHAT and FQNNGV. CDR3 sequence reads: CASSITDGYSYEQYF. CDR3 in DNA: TGTGCCAGCAGCATAACTGACGGCTACTCCTACGAGCAGTACTTC.

The J gene is TRBJ1-1, the V gene TRBV6-1, with D perhaps matching TRBD1 (5 bases). Germline CDR1 reads MNHNS; CDR2 reads SASEGT. V gave up 1 base and J gave up 4 bases, with 10 bases separating them. CDR3 length: 14 residues. CDR3 protein: CASSEGLTATEAFF. The CDR3 region has the DNA TGTGCCAGCAGTGAAGGTTTGACAGCCACTGAAGCTTTCTTT.

CDR3: CASSSGPQETQYF. CDR3 nucleotides: TGTGCCAGCAGTAGTGGGCCACAAGAGACCCAGTACTTC. This chain joins TRBV9 and TRBJ2-5, with D hard to call. CDR1 and CDR2 (germline): SGDLS, YYNGEE. Trimming pared 5 bases from V and 2 bases from J, leaving 10 bases between. The CDR3 has 13 residues.

This sequence joins TRBV2 and TRBJ2-1, with D maybe TRBD2 (6 bases). Germline-derived CDR1 and CDR2 are SNHLY and FYNNEI. The CDR3 runs 13 residues. Trimming removed 8 bases from V and 6 bases from J, with 14 bases in between. CDR3 amino acids: CASGGRGLNEQFF. DNA for the CDR3: TGTGCCAGCGGAGGGCGGGGACTCAATGAGCAGTTCTTC. Looking up the rest from reference TRBV2 and TRBJ2-1 gives the full variable domain: EPEVTQTPSHQVTQMGQEVILRCVPISNHLYFYWYRQILGQKVEFLVSFYNNEISEKSEIFDDQFSVERPDGSNFTLKIRSTKLEDSAMYFCASGGRGLNEQFFGPGTRLTVL.

The gene calls are TRBV2 and TRBJ2-7; 7 bases agree with TRBD1. J lost 0 bases, V lost 6 bases, and 5 bases had no gene match. The CDR3 totals 14 residues. Germline CDR1 reads SNHLY; CDR2 reads FYNNEI. The CDR3 loop reads CASRTGQSSYEQYF. CDR3 bases: TGTGCCAGCAGGACGGGACAGTCCTCCTACGAGCAGTACTTC. The full variable domain, rest sourced from reference TRBV2 and TRBJ2-7, is EPEVTQTPSHQVTQMGQEVILRCVPISNHLYFYWYRQILGQKVEFLVSFYNNEISEKSEIFDDQFSVERPDGSNFTLKIRSTKLEDSAMYFCASRTGQSSYEQYFGPGTRLTVT.

The V call is TRBV5-1, the J call TRBJ1-5, with unresolved D. Germline values: CDR1 SGHRS, CDR2 YFSETQ. With 0 bases removed from V and 7 bases from J, the gap between germline ends came to 11 bases. There are 14 residues in the CDR3. The CDR3 coding sequence is TGCGCCAGCAGCTTGGAGGAGGGTAGGCAGCCCCAGCATTTT. Encoded protein: CASSLEEGRQPQHF.

The chain joins TRBV5-1 to TRBJ2-7, with 16 bases that match TRBD2. The CDR3 loop spans 18 amino acids. The germline CDR1 and CDR2 sequences are SGHRS and YFSETQ. After removal of 4 bases from V and 0 bases from J, the junction contained 7 bases not matched to a gene. In DNA form, the CDR3 reads TGCGCCAGCAGCCTAGGGACTAGCGGGAGGGGGATCTCCTACGAGCAGTACTTC. Translation gives CASSLGTSGRGISYEQYF.

The chain employs TRBV30 and TRBJ1-4; maybe TRBD1 (6 bases). Trimming left V 5 bases short and J 8 bases short, with 15 bases between. From germline, CDR1 is GTSNPN and CDR2 SVGIG (reference sequence). The length of the CDR3 is 13 residues. The CDR3 sequence is CAWCLGGHEKLFF. The DNA of the CDR3 is TGTGCCTGGTGTCTTGGGGGCCACGAAAAACTGTTTTTT.

The chain employs TRBV27 and TRBJ2-3; 8 positions match TRBD2. The CDR3 covers 15 residues. V dropped 5 bases and J dropped 4; count of bases not matched to a gene: 8. Germline CDR1 is MNHEY and CDR2 is SMNVEV (reference sequence). The DNA of the CDR3 is TGTGCCAGCAGTAATAACGGGAGGGTCCCAGATACGCAGTATTTT. This gives the protein CASSNNGRVPDTQYF.

The CDR3 DNA is TGCGCCAGCAGCCCGACAGGAAAAACCTACGAGCAGTACTTC. Its translation: CASSPTGKTYEQYF. The chain couples TRBV5-1 to TRBJ2-7; a weak D match, TRBD1 (6 bases). The germline CDR1 and CDR2 sequences are SGHRS and YFSETQ. The CDR3 is 14 amino acids. Trimming cost V 4 bases and J 2 bases, with 13 bases left between them.

The DNA of the CDR3 is TGTGCCAGCTCACCGGGGTCGGACAGTGTCTATGGCTACACCTTC. It encodes CASSPGSDSVYGYTF. This chain uses TRBV18 with TRBJ1-2, with D possibly TRBD1 on 6 matching bases. CDR1 is KGHSH, CDR2 LQKENI, per germline. This CDR3 spans 15 amino acids. The V gene lost 3 bases and the J gene lost 4 bases, with 15 bases spanning the gap.

The chain uses TRBV6-5 and TRBJ2-7, with 9 bases lining up with TRBD1. The V segment lost 2 bases and the J segment 7 bases; nucleotides outside the gene matches: 12. This CDR3 comprises 16 residues. CDR1 and CDR2 (germline): MNHEY, SVGAGI. CDR3 protein: CASSYQPTGGADEQYF. The CDR3 bases are TGTGCCAGCAGTTACCAACCCACAGGGGGCGCGGATGAGCAGTACTTC.

V usage is TRBV28 and J usage is TRBJ1-5; possible D gene TRBD1, 5 bases. Germline CDR1 is MDHEN and CDR2 is SYDVKM. Trimming shortened V by 3 bases and J by 6 bases, and 12 bases separated the two germline ends. This CDR3 is built from 14 residues. In DNA, the CDR3 is TGTGCCAGCAGTTTCGGCAGGGAGGCTCAGCCCCAGCATTTT. Its translation: CASSFGREAQPQHF.

The chain employs TRBV5-1 and TRBJ2-5; either TRBD1 or TRBD2 may supply D (6 bases each). The CDR3 covers 12 residues. The V and J ends lost 7 bases and 5 bases respectively, with 12 bases between them. Per the germline V gene, CDR1 is SGHRS and CDR2 is YFSETQ. CDR3 protein: CASGGHRETQYF. The CDR3 DNA follows: TGCGCCAGCGGGGGGCATAGGGAGACCCAGTACTTC.